The clone carrying this TCR beta chain was seen a handful of times. Antigen: not known. This record belongs to a study of identical twins. Study findings and constraints: Fewer insertions marked abundant cord blood beta clonotypes; young adult naive trended weakly, memory not at all.

Template switching supplied a universal primer site; unique molecular identifiers were carried on the cDNA. A single record per CDR3 protein comes from TCRdb applying MiXCR to the 5' RACE reads. The data show approximately 700,000 distinct CDR3 sequences, with around 6% seen just once and 1.5% to 2% held by the top ten. V was shortened by 6 bases and J by 8 bases, with 10 bases between the two germline ends. The CDR3 totals 12 residues. Germline V CDR1 and CDR2: MNHNS, SASEGT. The chain uses TRBV6-1 and TRBJ1-4; D not resolved. The receptor was derived from a man aged 18 to 30 in good health. Input material: naive T cells sorted from blood. CDR3 in amino acids: CASRPPGEKLFF. CDR3 DNA: TGTGCCAGCAGGCCCCCAGGAGAAAAACTGTTTTTT.